The 31 T cell receptor beta chains below all came from one sample that was sequenced in a study of shared clonotypes between healthy human individuals. Generated by immunoSEQ multiplex PCR, the TCRdb table keeps only in-frame clones and is missing some. The data show about 530,000 clones, with 90% to 96% seen just once and approximately 0.062% held by the top ten. The source material was naive CD4+ T cells sorted from blood. This sample's subset: CD45RA+ positively selected. All receptors come from a woman in her 30s in good health.

The chain recombines TRBV5-5 with TRBJ1-3; D is unclear. Trimming removed 0 bases from V and 7 bases from J, with 5 bases in between. Looked up from germline, CDR1 is SGHKS and CDR2 is YYEKEE (reference sequence). This CDR3 comprises 12 residues. Written as DNA, the CDR3 is TGTGCCAGCAGCTTGGCCACGAACACCATATATTTT. This encodes CASSLATNTIYF.

This clone was counted a single time. This chain uses TRBV2 with TRBJ1-4, with 7 bases lining up with TRBD1. The trim removed 5 bases at V and 7 bases at J, leaving 13 bases unmatched. CDR3 size: 16 residues. From germline, CDR1 is SNHLY and CDR2 FYNNEI. The CDR3 loop reads CASSNRGGGFGEKLFF. Here the CDR3 DNA reads TGTGCCAGCAGTAACAGGGGAGGGGGATTCGGTGAAAAACTGTTTTTT.

V usage is TRBV18 and J usage is TRBJ2-5; no definite D call. CDR1 KGHSH and CDR2 LQKENI come from the germline V gene. The CDR3 is 14 amino acids. V gave up 3 bases and J gave up 3 bases, with 11 bases separating them. CDR3 amino acids: CASSPLTREETQYF. The CDR3 nucleotides read TGTGCCAGCTCACCCCTGACACGGGAAGAGACCCAGTACTTC.

The chain combines TRBV5-4 with TRBJ1-3, with a tentative D call TRBD1 (6 bases). Trimming took off 0 bases at V and 3 bases at J, with 19 bases between the two ends. The CDR3 length is 18 residues. Germline-derived CDR1 and CDR2 are SGHNT and YYREEE (reference sequence). The CDR3 is CASSLGMVGGAYGNTIYF. The CDR3 DNA reads TGTGCCAGCAGCTTGGGAATGGTCGGGGGGGCCTATGGAAACACCATATATTTT.

The V call is TRBV4-1, the J call TRBJ1-5, with a possible D match to TRBD1 (6 bases). The germline CDR1 and CDR2 sequences are MGHRA and YSYEKL. The CDR3 has 14 amino acids. The V and J ends lost 4 bases and 7 bases respectively, with 14 bases between them. CDR3 sequence (DNA): TGCGCCAGCAGCCCATGGACAGCTAGCCAGCCCCAGCATTTT. Amino acid sequence: CASSPWTASQPQHF.

As to this clone: Other DNA sequences in the sample encode the same CDR3. The chain's CDR3 is CASRTTGGVYEQYF. CDR3 DNA sequence: TGTGCCAGCAGAACTACAGGGGGCGTGTACGAGCAGTACTTC. This chain uses TRBV28 with TRBJ2-7; 9 bases are a match to TRBD1. The CDR3 is made up of 14 amino acids. Looked up from germline, CDR1 is MDHEN and CDR2 is SYDVKM. V lost 6 bases to trimming and J lost 4 bases; unmatched junction nucleotides: 7.

This chain joins TRBV19 and TRBJ2-7; possible D gene TRBD2, 5 bases. CDR1 and CDR2 from the germline V gene are LNHDA and SQIVND (reference sequence). The CDR3 runs 14 residues. Trimming left V 2 bases short and J 3 bases short, with 11 bases between. CDR3 loop: CASSIRPGNYEQYF. The DNA of the CDR3 is TGTGCCAGTAGTATACGCCCGGGAAACTACGAGCAGTACTTC.

This chain links TRBV28 with TRBJ1-1; 7 bases are a match to TRBD1. The CDR3 runs to 14 residues. Per germline, CDR1 MDHEN and CDR2 SYDVKM. V lost 6 bases, J lost 3 bases, and 7 bases stayed unmatched. CDR3 loop: CASSPGGRDTEAFF. CDR3 DNA: TGTGCCAGCAGCCCAGGGGGTCGGGACACTGAAGCTTTCTTT.

The table lists this clone with a count of one. This chain connects TRBV5-1 to TRBJ1-4; D is ambiguous. The CDR3 contains 14 residues. Trimming left V 1 base short and J 5 bases short, with 9 bases between. Germline CDR1 reads SGHRS; CDR2 reads YFSETQ. The CDR3 sequence is CASSLSNGNEKLFF. CDR3 bases: TGCGCCAGCAGCTTGTCCAACGGGAATGAAAAACTGTTTTTT. The whole variable domain, remainder taken from reference TRBV5-1 and TRBJ1-4, is KAGVTQTPRYLIKTRGQQVTLSCSPISGHRSVSWYQQTPGQGLQFLFEYFSETQRNKGNFPGRFSGRQFSNSRSEMNVSTLELGDSALYLCASSLSNGNEKLFFGSGTQLSVL.

This clone was observed once. The V gene is TRBV19, the J gene TRBJ2-1; 9 positions match TRBD2. The CDR3 is 15 amino acids. Germline loops: CDR1 LNHDA, CDR2 SQIVND (reference sequence). V was clipped by 6 bases and J by 3 bases; unmatched bases: 6. For the CDR3, the DNA is TGTGCCAGTAGGGTAGCGGGAGCCCTCTACAATGAGCAGTTCTTC. This translates into CASRVAGALYNEQFF.

The V gene is TRBV28, the J gene TRBJ2-3, with D perhaps matching TRBD1 or TRBD2 (5 bases each). Germline values: CDR1 MDHEN, CDR2 SYDVKM. Trimming stripped 6 bases from V and 2 bases from J, with 12 bases between. The CDR3 runs 14 residues. As DNA, the CDR3 is TGTGCCAGCAGCTCCGGGACCGACACAGATACGCAGTATTTT. Translated, it gives CASSSGTDTDTQYF.

This clone has a single count. The rearrangement joins TRBV6-5 to TRBJ2-5, with D tentatively TRBD1 or TRBD2 (5 bases each). The end of the DNA aligns better with TRBJ2-7, so the J call may be wrong. This CDR3 spans 14 amino acids. Germline-derived CDR1 and CDR2 are MNHEY and SVGAGI. Here the CDR3 DNA reads TGTGCCAGCAGGATGGGGGACCACTCCTACGAGCAGTACTTC. Translating gives CASRMGDHSYEQYF.

The chain uses TRBV6-5 and TRBJ2-1, with D perhaps matching TRBD1 (6 bases). The CDR3 is 16 amino acids. V lost 2 bases, J lost 2 bases, and 13 bases lay in between. CDR1 is MNHEY, CDR2 SVGAGI, per germline. CDR3: CASSYGQGPTYNEQFF. CDR3 nucleotide sequence: TGTGCCAGCAGTTACGGGCAGGGGCCCACCTACAATGAGCAGTTCTTC.

This clone came up a few times. For the CDR3, the DNA is TGTGCCAGCAGGGACGGCAGGGGGACCGACGAGCAGTACTTC. It is translated as CASRDGRGTDEQYF. The V call is TRBV2, the J call TRBJ2-7; 7 nucleotides match TRBD1. Trimming cost V 6 bases and J 5 bases; bases outside gene matches: 10. CDR3 length: 14 amino acids. The germline V gene encodes CDR1 SNHLY and CDR2 FYNNEI. Complete variable domain (other parts from reference TRBV2 and TRBJ2-7): EPEVTQTPSHQVTQMGQEVILRCVPISNHLYFYWYRQILGQKVEFLVSFYNNEISEKSEIFDDQFSVERPDGSNFTLKIRSTKLEDSAMYFCASRDGRGTDEQYFGPGTRLTVT.

The chain carries TRBV4-1 and TRBJ2-7, with 15 nucleotides matching TRBD2. Germline CDR1 and CDR2: MGHRA and YSYEKL. Trimming at V came to 4 bases and at J to 4 bases, leaving 5 bases not matched to a gene. This CDR3 region has 16 residues. The CDR3 reads CASSRTSGRAAYEQYF. As DNA, the CDR3 is TGCGCCAGCAGCCGGACTAGCGGGAGGGCCGCGTACGAGCAGTACTTC.

J is TRBJ2-3 and V is TRBV27; 12 bases are shared with TRBD2. J was trimmed by 6 bases and V by 5 bases; bases with no gene match: 6. The CDR3 length is 15 residues. Germline CDR1 and CDR2: MNHEY and SMNVEV (reference sequence). CDR3 in amino acids: CASSTLAGGGDTQYF. The CDR3 DNA is TGTGCCAGCAGTACACTAGCGGGAGGAGGTGATACGCAGTATTTT.

The V gene is TRBV2, the J gene TRBJ2-6; D is uncertain. The V gene lost 2 bases and the J gene lost 1 base, with 9 bases spanning the gap. The CDR3 spans 16 residues. Germline assignment: CDR1 SNHLY and CDR2 FYNNEI. CDR3 protein: CASSEFKHSGANVLTF. The CDR3 coding sequence is TGTGCCAGCAGTGAATTCAAACATTCTGGGGCCAACGTCCTGACTTTC.

This rearrangement joins TRBV30 to TRBJ2-7; possibly TRBD1 for D (5 bases). In germline, CDR1 is GTSNPN, CDR2 SVGIG (reference sequence). Trimming pared 3 bases from V and 6 bases from J, leaving 24 bases between. The CDR3 spans 16 residues. The CDR3 DNA follows: TGTGCCTGGAGGAGGAGCATTGGGCAGGGAAGCCGCGAGCAGTACTTC. Translating gives CAWRRSIGQGSREQYF.

V and J are TRBV28 and TRBJ2-3, with 12 nucleotides matching TRBD2. With 5 bases clipped from V and 3 bases from J, the junction kept 9 bases outside the gene matches. This CDR3 has 17 amino acids. The germline V gene encodes CDR1 MDHEN and CDR2 SYDVKM. The CDR3 DNA is TGTGCCAGCAGTCTTAGACTAGCGGGAGTGAGAACAGATACGCAGTATTTT. Translation gives CASSLRLAGVRTDTQYF.

The gene calls are TRBV28 and TRBJ1-5; D is possibly TRBD1 (5 bases). The CDR3 is 14 amino acids. The germline CDR1 and CDR2 sequences are MDHEN and SYDVKM. With 7 bases removed from V and 9 bases from J, the gap between germline ends came to 19 bases. CDR3 DNA: TGTGCCAGCACCTTTCCGGGGGGTGCCAGGCCCCAGCATTTT. The encoded protein is CASTFPGGARPQHF.

In nucleotides, the CDR3 is TGTGCCTGGAGTGTAGGGACAGAACACGAGCAGTACTTC. Protein: CAWSVGTEHEQYF. This chain links TRBV30 with TRBJ2-5; 7 nucleotides agree with TRBD1. The end of the DNA is better explained by TRBJ2-7, so the J call may be wrong. Germline assignment: CDR1 GTSNPN and CDR2 SVGIG (reference sequence). The CDR3 spans 13 residues.

The J gene is TRBJ2-5, the V gene TRBV7-3; 9 bases are shared with TRBD1. Germline V gene sequence: CDR1 SGHTA, CDR2 FQGTGA. The ends lost 4 bases at V and 5 bases at J; junction bases unmatched: 14. This CDR3 region has 17 residues. The DNA for the CDR3 is TGTGCCAGCAGCTCACCGAAAACGGGACAGGGCGATGAGACCCAGTACTTC. This gives the protein CASSSPKTGQGDETQYF.

This sequence joins TRBV7-9 and TRBJ1-1; the match to TRBD1 covers 8 bases. With V trimmed by 3 bases and J by 7 bases, 7 bases remained unmatched. The CDR3 has 14 amino acids. CDR1 is SEHNR, CDR2 FQNEAQ, per germline (reference sequence). The CDR3 region is CASSFGTGIDEAFF. The CDR3 DNA follows: TGTGCCAGCAGCTTTGGGACAGGTATTGATGAAGCTTTCTTT.

This chain links TRBV7-9 with TRBJ2-2, with TRBD1 identical over 8 bases. The junction had 3 bases not matched to a gene; V was cut back by 5 bases and J by 1 base. The germline gives CDR1 SEHNR, CDR2 FQNEAQ (reference sequence). The length of the CDR3 is 15 residues. Here the CDR3 DNA reads TGTGCCAGCAGCGTCACAGGGGGGAACACCGGGGAGCTGTTTTTT. This encodes CASSVTGGNTGELFF.

This clone was recorded once. This sequence joins TRBV9 and TRBJ2-1; unclear D gene. V gave up 3 bases and J gave up 9 bases, with 13 bases separating them. Looked up from germline, CDR1 is SGDLS and CDR2 is YYNGEE. The CDR3 totals 13 residues. For the CDR3, the DNA is TGTGCCAGCAGCGCATACCTCCGGAGTGAGCAGTTCTTC. Translated, it gives CASSAYLRSEQFF.

This chain joins TRBV28 and TRBJ2-7; a weak D match, TRBD1 (5 bases). With 7 bases removed from V and 3 bases from J, the gap between germline ends came to 16 bases. The CDR3 covers 14 residues. The germline gives CDR1 MDHEN, CDR2 SYDVKM. The CDR3 loop is CASIGAEHYYEQYF. Written as DNA, the CDR3 is TGTGCCAGCATAGGGGCGGAACATTACTACGAGCAGTACTTC.

The chain has TRBV4-1 and TRBJ2-6; the D is unclear. From germline, CDR1 is MGHRA and CDR2 YSYEKL. Trimming stripped 0 bases from V and 0 bases from J, with 15 bases between. The CDR3 has 19 amino acids. As DNA, the CDR3 is TGCGCCAGCAGCCAAGAGTACGTCAGGCGAAACTCTGGGGCCAACGTCCTGACTTTC. As protein: CASSQEYVRRNSGANVLTF.

Points on this clone: Other DNA sequences in the same sample also yield this CDR3. The chain is built from TRBV5-4 and TRBJ2-7; 13 bases align to TRBD2. V was clipped by 4 bases and J by 1 base; unmatched bases: 2. CDR1 is SGHNT and CDR2 is YYREEE in the germline V gene (reference sequence). The CDR3 runs 15 residues. The DNA for the CDR3 is TGTGCCAGCAGCCCGGGACTAGCGGGGTCCTACGAGCAGTACTTC. This sequence encodes CASSPGLAGSYEQYF. Drawing the rest from reference TRBV5-4 and TRBJ2-7, the complete variable domain is ETGVTQSPTHLIKTRGQQVTLRCSSQSGHNTVSWYQQALGQGPQFIFQYYREEENGRGNFPPRFSGLQFPNYSSELNVNALELDDSALYLCASSPGLAGSYEQYFGPGTRLTVT.

The genes are TRBV5-1 and TRBJ2-5; a possible D gene is TRBD1 (5 bases). Trimming pared 4 bases from V and 1 base from J, leaving 11 bases between. CDR3 length: 14 residues. In germline, CDR1 is SGHRS, CDR2 YFSETQ. The DNA of the CDR3 is TGCGCCAGCAGCCCTAGGGGTTTCCAAGAGACCCAGTACTTC. This sequence encodes CASSPRGFQETQYF. The variable domain in full, completed from reference TRBV5-1 and TRBJ2-5, reads KAGVTQTPRYLIKTRGQQVTLSCSPISGHRSVSWYQQTPGQGLQFLFEYFSETQRNKGNFPGRFSGRQFSNSRSEMNVSTLELGDSALYLCASSPRGFQETQYFGPGTRLLVL.

The chain is built from TRBV18 and TRBJ2-1, with TRBD1 matching over 10 bases. CDR1 is KGHSH and CDR2 is LQKENI in the germline V gene. The CDR3 runs 15 residues. V trimming: 2 bases; J trimming: 5 bases; junction bases outside the gene matches: 3. The CDR3 bases are TGTGCCAGCTCACCAAGGGACAGGGGTCACAATGAGCAGTTCTTC. Protein product: CASSPRDRGHNEQFF.

The V gene is TRBV7-2, the J gene TRBJ1-5; D is undetermined. This CDR3 contains 14 residues. Germline CDR1 is SGHTA and CDR2 is FQGNSA. The V gene lost 1 base and the J gene lost 3 bases, with 7 bases spanning the gap. DNA of the CDR3: TGTGCCAGCAGCTTAGTTGAATACAATCAGCCCCAGCATTTT. Translated, it gives CASSLVEYNQPQHF.